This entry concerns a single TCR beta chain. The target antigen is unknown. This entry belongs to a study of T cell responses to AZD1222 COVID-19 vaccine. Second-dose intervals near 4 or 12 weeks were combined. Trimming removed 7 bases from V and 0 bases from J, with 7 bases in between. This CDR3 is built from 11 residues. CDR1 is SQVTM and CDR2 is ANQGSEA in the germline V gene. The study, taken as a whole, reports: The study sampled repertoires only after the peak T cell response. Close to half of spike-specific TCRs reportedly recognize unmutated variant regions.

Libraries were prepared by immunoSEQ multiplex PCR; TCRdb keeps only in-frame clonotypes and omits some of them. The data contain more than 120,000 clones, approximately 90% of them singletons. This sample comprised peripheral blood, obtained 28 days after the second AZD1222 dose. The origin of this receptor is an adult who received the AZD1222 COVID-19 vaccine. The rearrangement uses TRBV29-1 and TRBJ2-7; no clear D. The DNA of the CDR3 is TGCAGCGCCGGTAACTCCTACGAGCAGTACGTC. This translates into CSAGNSYEQYV.